Listed below are T cell receptor beta chains from one sample, sequenced in a study of regulatory dendritic cells for organ transplantation. This table comes from immunoSEQ multiplex PCR, and its TCRdb copy is limited to in-frame clones, with some not included. The table includes tens of thousands of clones, over 80% detected once. The sample consisted of naive CD8+ T cells from blood. The source of these receptors is a human donor in good health. Each CDR3 is given with its conserved first and last residue. D genes are given only for firm matches. Expanded clones are given a class, and other clones once, few, many or no size at all.

clone size	V gene	J gene	CDR3 length	D gene	CDR3 protein	CDR3 DNA
.	TRBV27	TRBJ1-2	14	TRBD1	CASSPAHRGYGYTF	TGTGCCAGCAGCCCCGCCCACAGGGGATATGGCTACACCTTC
.	TRBV6-1	TRBJ1-2	13	.	CAATPGGVYGYTF	TGTGCCGCCACCCCGGGGGGCGTCTATGGCTACACCTTC
.	TRBV27	TRBJ2-3	13	.	CASSLEFTDTQYF	TGTGCCAGCAGTTTAGAATTCACAGATACGCAGTATTTT
.	TRBV4-1	TRBJ2-7	13	.	CASSQASSYEQYF	TGCGCCAGCAGCCAGGCCAGCTCCTACGAGCAGTACTTC
.	TRBV30	TRBJ1-5	15	.	CAWSEGQPIYQPQHF	TGTGCCTGGAGCGAAGGGCAACCAATTTATCAGCCCCAGCATTTT
few	TRBV21-1	TRBJ2-7	12	.	CASGGDTYEQYF	TGTGCCAGCGGAGGGGATACCTACGAGCAGTACTTC
.	TRBV6-5	TRBJ2-1	14	TRBD2	CASSETSGYNEQFF	TGTGCCAGCAGTGAAACTAGCGGGTACAATGAGCAGTTCTTC
.	TRBV13	TRBJ2-3	16	TRBD1	CASSFAGTGGTDTQYF	TGTGCCAGCAGCTTCGCCGGGACAGGGGGCACAGATACGCAGTATTTT
.	TRBV6-5	TRBJ2-7	14	TRBD1	CASSVGQGLGEQYF	TGTGCCAGCAGCGTAGGACAGGGGTTGGGCGAGCAGTACTTC
.	TRBV4-2	TRBJ2-7	12	.	CASSQGTGEQYF	TGTGCCAGCAGCCAAGGGACCGGGGAGCAGTACTTC
once	TRBV13	TRBJ2-3	14	.	CASSRDQGADTQYF	TGTGCCAGCAGCCGGGACCAGGGAGCAGATACGCAGTATTTT
.	TRBV27	TRBJ2-5	18	TRBD1	CASSFVPPPGTAEETQYF	TGTGCCAGCAGTTTTGTCCCCCCACCCGGGACAGCCGAAGAGACCCAGTACTTC